These 15 T cell receptor delta chains came from one sample sequenced in a study of gamma-delta chains in newborns, infants, children. With CATT, TCRdb re-called clones from the reads. The sample consists of some 11,000 delta-chain clones, approximately 8.3% of them appearing once. The sequencing sample was made of blood. The receptors stem from a child who was a newborn, infant or young child, either healthy, febrile or measles-vaccinated (not recorded which).

This clone has only a few counts. V gene TRDV2 combines with J gene TRDJ2, with TRDD3 identical over 11 bases. The CDR3 has 17 residues. CDR1 and CDR2 from the germline V gene are GEAIGNYY and EKD. Trimming removed 5 bases from V and 1 base from J; junction bases left unmatched: 8. CDR3 in amino acids: CACGPITGGYLTAQLFF. The CDR3 nucleotides read TGTGCCTGTGGCCCAATTACTGGGGGATATTTGACAGCACAACTCTTCTTT.

About this clone itself: A read error may be the cause here, since a much bigger clone is one base away. Other DNA sequences from this sample encode an identical CDR3 as well. The rearrangement links TRDV2 to TRDJ3; 11 bases agree with TRDD3. The CDR3 extends over 18 amino acids. The germline CDR1 and CDR2 sequences are GEAIGNYY and EKD. The CDR3 coding sequence is TGTGCCTGTGACACTGGGGGATACGCGTCCTGGGATACCCGACAGATGTTTTTC. Encoded protein: CACDTGGYASWDTRQMFF.

On this clone: The junction departs from the called germline gene at one end, perhaps through a read error. This chain uses TRDV2 with TRDJ3, with 11 bases lining up with TRDD3. Germline CDR1 reads GEAIGNYY; CDR2 reads EKD. This CDR3 is built from 19 residues. The CDR3 DNA sequence: TGTGCCTGTGACGCCGTACTGGGGGATAGCTCCTGGGTCACCCGACAGATGTTTTTC. Protein: CACDAVLGDSSWVTRQMFF.

The table lists this clone with a few counts. CDR3 in DNA: TGTGCCTGTGACACCGCCGGGGGATACTACCGGGACACCCGACAGATGTTTTTC. The encoded protein is CACDTAGGYYRDTRQMFF. This chain connects TRDV2 to TRDJ3; the match to TRDD3 covers 9 bases. The CDR3 extends over 18 amino acids. V lost 0 bases, J lost 5 bases, and 7 bases stayed unmatched. Germline-derived CDR1 and CDR2 are GEAIGNYY and EKD.

This clone has more than one count but fewer than ten. The chain uses TRDV2 and TRDJ3, with D perhaps TRDD3 (6 bases). V lost 3 bases, J lost 0 bases, and 20 bases lay in between. CDR1 is GEAIGNYY and CDR2 is EKD in the germline V gene. CDR3 length: 20 residues. In DNA form, the CDR3 reads TGTGCCTGTGACGCCGGAGAATTGGGGGCTCCCTCCTGGGACACCCGACAGATGTTTTTC. Translation gives CACDAGELGAPSWDTRQMFF.

V gene TRDV1 combines with J gene TRDJ1; 7 nucleotides agree with TRDD2. Germline trimming cut 3 bases from V and 0 bases from J; bases unmatched to any gene: 16. Looked up from germline, CDR1 is TSWWSYY and CDR2 is QGS. The CDR3 is 19 residues long. In nucleotides, the CDR3 is TGTGCTCTTGGGGACCTAAACCTTCCTCCCCACACACACACCGATAAACTCATCTTT. Translation: CALGDLNLPPHTHTDKLIF.

This clone ranks as medium-sized (0.01 to 0.1%). Additional DNA sequences in this sample encode the identical CDR3. The rearrangement joins TRDV2 to TRDJ1; 13 nucleotides align to TRDD3. J gave up 0 bases and V 0 bases, and 12 bases lay outside the gene matches. The CDR3 spans 20 residues. Per the germline V gene, CDR1 is GEAIGNYY and CDR2 is EKD. The CDR3 loop is CACDTVQLGDTSVYTDKLIF. In DNA, the CDR3 is TGTGCCTGTGACACCGTTCAACTGGGGGATACGTCCGTGTACACCGATAAACTCATCTTT.

J is TRDJ1 and V is TRDV2, with D possibly being TRDD3 (5 bases). V was cut by 0 bases and J by 7 bases, with 17 bases left in between. Germline CDR1 and CDR2: GEAIGNYY and EKD. This CDR3 comprises 15 residues. CDR3 region: CACDTVGRDSGKLIF. The CDR3 coding sequence is TGTGCCTGTGACACCGTGGGGAGAGACTCGGGTAAACTCATCTTT.

This clone was recorded a few times. Other DNA sequences in this specimen translate into the identical CDR3. The chain uses TRDV2 and TRDJ1; D possibly corresponds to TRDD3 (6 bases). The germline CDR1 and CDR2 sequences are GEAIGNYY and EKD. Trimming left V 3 bases short and J 5 bases short, with 12 bases between. The length of the CDR3 is 13 residues. DNA for the CDR3: TGTGCCTGTGACGTCCTCCTGGGGGATAAACTCATCTTT. This codes for CACDVLLGDKLIF.

V gene TRDV2 combines with J gene TRDJ3; 11 nucleotides match TRDD3. This CDR3 region has 21 residues. Germline V gives CDR1 GEAIGNYY, CDR2 EKD. V lost 2 bases, J lost 0 bases, and 11 bases stayed unmatched. The CDR3 here is CACDKIRTGGYDSWDTRQMFF. CDR3 sequence (DNA): TGTGCCTGTGACAAAATCCGTACTGGGGGATATGACTCCTGGGACACCCGACAGATGTTTTTC.

This clone has more than one count but fewer than ten. It may be a read error: a sequence one base away is much more abundant. V and J are TRDV2 and TRDJ1; 7 bases align to TRDD3. CDR1 and CDR2 (germline): GEAIGNYY, EKD. The CDR3 runs to 15 residues. CDR3 loop: CACDTVGIGADRLIF. The DNA for the CDR3 is TGTGCCTGTGACACCGTGGGGATAGGGGCCGATAGACTCATCTTT.

This clone was recorded a few times. The chain's CDR3 is CACDTVLGDTTSWDTRQMFF. The CDR3, as DNA: TGTGCCTGTGACACTGTACTGGGGGATACTACCTCCTGGGACACCCGACAGATGTTTTTC. The genes are TRDV2 and TRDJ3, with TRDD3 matching 12 bases. Germline-derived CDR1 and CDR2 are GEAIGNYY and EKD. Trimming removed 1 base from V and 0 bases from J; junction bases left unmatched: 6. CDR3 length equals 20 residues.

This clone has only a few counts. The chain employs TRDV2 and TRDJ1; 9 bases line up with TRDD2. Germline V gives CDR1 GEAIGNYY, CDR2 EKD. The CDR3 length is 20 residues. V trimming: 4 bases; J trimming: 1 base; junction bases outside the gene matches: 21. CDR3 coding DNA: TGTGCCTGTGATGGCCTTCCTACTCAGGGGATGGCCCTTCGCACCGATAAACTCATCTTT. As protein: CACDGLPTQGMALRTDKLIF.

This clone appeared a few times. Other nucleotide sequences from this sample produce the same CDR3. The chain couples TRDV1 to TRDJ1, with 12 bases aligning to TRDD3. The CDR3 contains 15 residues. From germline, CDR1 is TSWWSYY and CDR2 QGS. The trim removed 5 bases at V and 2 bases at J, leaving 3 bases unmatched. CDR3 amino acids: CALGLGDTETDKLIF. The CDR3 coding sequence is TGTGCTCTTGGGCTGGGGGATACGGAGACCGATAAACTCATCTTT.

Points on this clone: A far larger clone lies a single base away; this is likely a read error. The V gene is TRDV2, the J gene TRDJ1; 9 bases align to TRDD3. Per the germline V gene, CDR1 is GEAIGNYY and CDR2 is EKD. The J segment lost 1 base and the V segment lost 0 bases, leaving 26 bases of the junction unmatched. This CDR3 has 23 amino acids. DNA of the CDR3: TGTGCCTGTGACACCCTAGGGAGTCTACAAACGCCTCGGGGGATACCGGTCACCGATAAACTCATCTTT. It yields the protein CACDTLGSLQTPRGIPVTDKLIF.